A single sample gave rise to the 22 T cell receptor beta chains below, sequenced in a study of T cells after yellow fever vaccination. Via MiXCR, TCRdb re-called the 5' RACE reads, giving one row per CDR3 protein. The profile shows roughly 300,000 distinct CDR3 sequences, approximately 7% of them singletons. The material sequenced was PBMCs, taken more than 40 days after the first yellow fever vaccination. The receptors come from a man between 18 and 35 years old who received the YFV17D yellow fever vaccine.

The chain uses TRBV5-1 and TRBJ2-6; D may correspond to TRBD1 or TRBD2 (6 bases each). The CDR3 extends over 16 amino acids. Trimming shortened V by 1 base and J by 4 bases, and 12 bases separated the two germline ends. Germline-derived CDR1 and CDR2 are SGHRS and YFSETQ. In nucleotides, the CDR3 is TGCGCCAGCAGCTTGCGAGGGGGGCAAGGGGCCAACGTCCTGACTTTC. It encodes CASSLRGGQGANVLTF.

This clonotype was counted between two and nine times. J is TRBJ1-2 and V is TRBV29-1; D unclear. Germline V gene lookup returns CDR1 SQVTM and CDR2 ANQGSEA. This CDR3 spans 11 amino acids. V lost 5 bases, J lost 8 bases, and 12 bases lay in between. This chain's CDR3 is CSVLLQGGYTF. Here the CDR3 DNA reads TGCAGCGTTCTCCTACAAGGAGGCTACACCTTC. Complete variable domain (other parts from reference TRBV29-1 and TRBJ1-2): SAVISQKPSRDICQRGTSLTIQCQVDSQVTMMFWYRQQPGQSLTLIATANQGSEATYESGFVIDKFPISRPNLTFSTLTVSNMSPEDSSIYLCSVLLQGGYTFGSGTRLTVV.

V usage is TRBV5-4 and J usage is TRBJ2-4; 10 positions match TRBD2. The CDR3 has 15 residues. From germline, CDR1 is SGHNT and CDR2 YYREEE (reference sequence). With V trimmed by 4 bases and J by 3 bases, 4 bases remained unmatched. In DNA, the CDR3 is TGTGCCAGCAGCCTAGCGGGGGATGGCAAAAACATTCAGTACTTC. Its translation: CASSLAGDGKNIQYF.

In DNA, the CDR3 is TGTGCCAGCAGCCCCGGGGGGGGCTTGGGAGATGAGCAGTTCTTC. Translated, it gives CASSPGGGLGDEQFF. The rearrangement uses TRBV11-3 and TRBJ2-1; TRBD2 matches at 8 bases. From germline, CDR1 is SGHNT and CDR2 YENEEA. The V and J ends lost 5 bases and 8 bases, in that order; junction bases with no gene match: 11. The CDR3 spans 15 residues.

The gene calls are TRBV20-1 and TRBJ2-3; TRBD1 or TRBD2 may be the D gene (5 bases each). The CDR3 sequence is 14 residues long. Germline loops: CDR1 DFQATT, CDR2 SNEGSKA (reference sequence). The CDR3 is CIGAIAFSTDTQYF. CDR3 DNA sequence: TGCATTGGGGCCATAGCGTTCAGCACAGATACGCAGTATTTT.

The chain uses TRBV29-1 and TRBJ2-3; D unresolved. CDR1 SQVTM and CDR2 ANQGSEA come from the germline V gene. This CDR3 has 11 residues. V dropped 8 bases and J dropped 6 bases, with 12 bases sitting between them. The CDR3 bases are TGCAGCTTTGTCTTTGGTGATACGCAGTATTTT. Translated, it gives CSFVFGDTQYF.

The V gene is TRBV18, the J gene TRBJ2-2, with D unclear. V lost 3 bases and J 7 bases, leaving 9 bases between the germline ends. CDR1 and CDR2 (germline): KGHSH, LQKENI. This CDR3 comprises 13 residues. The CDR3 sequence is CASSPPMDGELFF. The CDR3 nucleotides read TGTGCCAGCTCACCCCCCATGGACGGGGAGCTGTTTTTT.

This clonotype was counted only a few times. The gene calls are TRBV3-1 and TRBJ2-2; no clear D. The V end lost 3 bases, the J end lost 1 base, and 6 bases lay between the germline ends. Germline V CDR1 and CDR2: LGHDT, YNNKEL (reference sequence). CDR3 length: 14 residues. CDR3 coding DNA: TGTGCCAGCAGCCATAGTTGGAACACCGGGGAGCTGTTTTTT. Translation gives CASSHSWNTGELFF. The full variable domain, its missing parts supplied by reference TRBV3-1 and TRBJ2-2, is DTAVSQTPKYLVTQMGNDKSIKCEQNLGHDTMYWYKQDSKKFLKIMFSYNNKELIINETVPNRFSPKSPDKAHLNLHINSLELGDSAVYFCASSHSWNTGELFFGEGSRLTVL.

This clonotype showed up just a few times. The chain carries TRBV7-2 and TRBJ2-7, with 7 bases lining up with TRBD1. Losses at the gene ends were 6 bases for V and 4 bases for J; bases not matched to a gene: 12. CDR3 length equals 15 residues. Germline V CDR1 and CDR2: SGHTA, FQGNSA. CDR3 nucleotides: TGTGCCAGCAGGATCGTCGGACAGGCGGAATACGAGCAGTACTTC. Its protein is CASRIVGQAEYEQYF.

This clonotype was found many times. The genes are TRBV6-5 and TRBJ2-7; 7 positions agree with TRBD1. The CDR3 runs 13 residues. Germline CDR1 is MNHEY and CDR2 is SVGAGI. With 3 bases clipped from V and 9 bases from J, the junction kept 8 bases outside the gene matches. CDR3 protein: CASSYRQGRGQYF. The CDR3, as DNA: TGTGCCAGCAGTTATCGACAGGGACGCGGGCAGTACTTC.

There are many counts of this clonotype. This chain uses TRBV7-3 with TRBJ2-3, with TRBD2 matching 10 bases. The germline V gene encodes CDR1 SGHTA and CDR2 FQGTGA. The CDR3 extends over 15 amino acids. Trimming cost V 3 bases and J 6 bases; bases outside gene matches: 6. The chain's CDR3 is CASSLERGGRDTQYF. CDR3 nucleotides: TGTGCCAGCAGCTTGGAGCGGGGGGGCCGGGATACGCAGTATTTT.

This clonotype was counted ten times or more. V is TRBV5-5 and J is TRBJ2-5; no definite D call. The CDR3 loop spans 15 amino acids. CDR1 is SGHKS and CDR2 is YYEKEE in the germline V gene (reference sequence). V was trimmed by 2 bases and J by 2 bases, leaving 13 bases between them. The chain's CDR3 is CASSFMRARQETQYF. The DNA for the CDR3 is TGTGCCAGCAGCTTTATGAGAGCCAGACAAGAGACCCAGTACTTC.

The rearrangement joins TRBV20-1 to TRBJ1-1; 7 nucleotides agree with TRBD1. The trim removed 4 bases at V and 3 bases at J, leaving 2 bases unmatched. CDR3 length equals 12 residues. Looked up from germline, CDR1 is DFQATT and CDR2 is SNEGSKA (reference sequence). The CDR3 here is CSANRGDTEAFF. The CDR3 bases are TGCAGTGCTAACAGGGGTGACACTGAAGCTTTCTTT.

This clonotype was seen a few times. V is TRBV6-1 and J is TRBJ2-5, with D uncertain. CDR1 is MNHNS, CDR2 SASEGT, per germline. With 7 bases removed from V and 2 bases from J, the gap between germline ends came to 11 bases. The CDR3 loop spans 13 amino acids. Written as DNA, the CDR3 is TGTGCCAGCACTCCCAGGCAGCAAGAGACCCAGTACTTC. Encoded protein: CASTPRQQETQYF.

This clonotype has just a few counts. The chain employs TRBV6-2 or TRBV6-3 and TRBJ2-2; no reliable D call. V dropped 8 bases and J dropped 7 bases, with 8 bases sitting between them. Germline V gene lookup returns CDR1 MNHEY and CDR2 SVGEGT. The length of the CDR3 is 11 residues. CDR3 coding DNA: TGTGCCAGCGAAACGGGCGGGGAGCTGTTTTTT. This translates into CASETGGELFF.

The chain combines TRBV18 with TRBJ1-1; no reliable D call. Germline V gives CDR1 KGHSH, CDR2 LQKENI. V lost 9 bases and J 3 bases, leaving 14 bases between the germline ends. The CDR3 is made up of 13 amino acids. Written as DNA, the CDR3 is TGTGCCAGTTCCGCAAGGGCGGACACTGAAGCTTTCTTT. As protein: CASSARADTEAFF.

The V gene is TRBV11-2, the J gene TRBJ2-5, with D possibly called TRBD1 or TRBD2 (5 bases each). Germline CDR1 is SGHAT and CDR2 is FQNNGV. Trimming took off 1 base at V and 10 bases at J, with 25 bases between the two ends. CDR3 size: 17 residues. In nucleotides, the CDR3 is TGTGCCAGCAGCTTAGTAGGTTCGCGGCCCGGGGCCTGGGTCCAGTACTTC. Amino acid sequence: CASSLVGSRPGAWVQYF.

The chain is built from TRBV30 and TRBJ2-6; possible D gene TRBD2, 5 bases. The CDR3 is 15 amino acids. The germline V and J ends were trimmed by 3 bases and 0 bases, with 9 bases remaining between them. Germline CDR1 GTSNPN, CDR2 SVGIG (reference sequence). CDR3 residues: CAWSRGFSGANVLTF. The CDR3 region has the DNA TGTGCCTGGAGCCGGGGTTTCTCTGGGGCCAACGTCCTGACTTTC.

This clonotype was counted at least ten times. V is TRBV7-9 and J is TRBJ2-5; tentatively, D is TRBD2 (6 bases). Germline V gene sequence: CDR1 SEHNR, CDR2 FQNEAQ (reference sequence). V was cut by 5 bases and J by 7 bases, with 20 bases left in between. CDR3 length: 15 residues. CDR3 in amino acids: CASSLSGRGLVTQYF. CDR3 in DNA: TGTGCCAGCAGCCTTTCGGGTCGGGGACTGGTGACCCAGTACTTC.

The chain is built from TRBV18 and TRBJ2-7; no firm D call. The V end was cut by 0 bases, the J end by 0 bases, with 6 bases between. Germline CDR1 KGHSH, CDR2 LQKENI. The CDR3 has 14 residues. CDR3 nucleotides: TGTGCCAGCTCACCACCGGCCAGCTCCTACGAGCAGTACTTC. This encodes CASSPPASSYEQYF. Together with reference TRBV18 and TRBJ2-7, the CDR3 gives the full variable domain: NAGVMQNPRHLVRRRGQEARLRCSPMKGHSHVYWYRQLPEEGLKFMVYLQKENIIDESGMPKERFSAEFPKEGPSILRIQQVVRGDSAAYFCASSPPASSYEQYFGPGTRLTVT.

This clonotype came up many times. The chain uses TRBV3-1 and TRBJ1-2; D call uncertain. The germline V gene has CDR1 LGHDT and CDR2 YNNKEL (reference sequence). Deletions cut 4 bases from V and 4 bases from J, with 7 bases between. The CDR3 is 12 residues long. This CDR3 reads CASSRESYGYTF. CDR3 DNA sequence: TGTGCCAGCAGCCGAGAGTCCTATGGCTACACCTTC.

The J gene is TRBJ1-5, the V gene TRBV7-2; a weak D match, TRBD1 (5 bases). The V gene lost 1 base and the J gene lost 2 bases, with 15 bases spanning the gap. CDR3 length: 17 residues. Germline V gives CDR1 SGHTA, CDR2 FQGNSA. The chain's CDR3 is CASSLVGTPGRNQPQHF. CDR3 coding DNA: TGTGCCAGCAGCTTAGTCGGGACCCCAGGGCGCAATCAGCCCCAGCATTTT.